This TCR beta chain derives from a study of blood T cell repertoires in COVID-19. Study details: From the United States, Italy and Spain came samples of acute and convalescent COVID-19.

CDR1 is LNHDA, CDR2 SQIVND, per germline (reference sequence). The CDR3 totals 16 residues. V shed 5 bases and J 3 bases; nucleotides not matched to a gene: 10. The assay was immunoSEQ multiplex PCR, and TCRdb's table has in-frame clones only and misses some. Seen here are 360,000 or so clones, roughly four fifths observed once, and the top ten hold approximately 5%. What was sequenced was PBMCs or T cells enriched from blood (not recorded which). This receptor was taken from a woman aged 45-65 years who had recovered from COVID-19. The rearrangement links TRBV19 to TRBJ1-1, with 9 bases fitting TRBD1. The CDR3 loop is CASSEGTGYVDTEAFF. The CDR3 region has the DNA TGTGCCAGTAGTGAGGGGACAGGGTATGTTGACACTGAAGCTTTCTTT.